A single TCR beta chain is shown here with its context. CDR1 and CDR2 from the germline V gene are MGHDK and SYGVNS. Trimming at V came to 1 base and at J to 0 bases, leaving 1 base not matched to a gene. This CDR3 has 16 amino acids. This sample was included in a study of beta chain features in type 1 diabetes. As every portion of the isolated RNA was reverse transcribed, the sequencing read expressed TCRB transcripts. Method: immunoSEQ multiplex PCR; TCRdb's copy keeps in-frame clones and lacks some. The table has 350,000 to 400,000 clones, less than 15% seen once. What was sequenced was naive CD4+ T cells from blood. The sequence came from a woman aged 18 to 35 in good health. The V and J genes are TRBV25-1 and TRBJ2-1; 9 bases are shared with TRBD2. DNA for the CDR3: TGTGCCAGCAGTGAATTTAGCGGGAGCTCCTACAATGAGCAGTTCTTC. It yields the protein CASSEFSGSSYNEQFF.